The 22 T cell receptor delta chains given below trace back to one sample, sequenced in a study of gamma delta lymphoproliferative disorders and STAT genes. Genomic DNA from isolated PBMCs served as the sequencing template. TCRdb reapplied CATT to the multiplex PCR reads. Here the sample spans approximately 1,100 delta-chain clones, approximately 1.5% being singletons. The specimen was blood. All receptors come from a human donor in good health.

As to this clone: This DNA's translation and the protein TCRdb lists, from a much larger clone, do not match at residue 11, likely due to a read error; the protein shown is translated from the DNA. The chain combines TRDV2 with TRDJ1, with TRDD3 matching over 10 bases. CDR1 and CDR2 from the germline V gene are GEAIGNYY and EKD. CDR3 length equals 15 residues. The CDR3 region is CACEALGDNTNKLIF. In nucleotides, the CDR3 is TGTGCCTGTGAAGCCCTGGGGGATAACACCAATAAACTCATCTTT.

On this clone: A far larger clone is just one base off, so this is likely a read error. The same CDR3 also results from other DNA sequences found in this sample. This sequence joins TRDV1 and TRDJ1; 7 positions agree with TRDD3. The length of the CDR3 is 17 residues. CDR1 is TSWWSYY and CDR2 is QGS in the germline V gene. CDR3 loop: CALGELWGTPYTDKLIF. In nucleotides, the CDR3 is TGTGCTCTTGGGGAACTATGGGGGACCCCTTACACCGATAAACTTATCTTT.

Comments on this clone: The likely explanation is a read error, given a far larger clone one base away. The same CDR3 arises from other DNA sequences in this sample as well. This chain connects TRDV3 to TRDJ3; D is possibly TRDD2 or TRDD3 (5 bases each). The CDR3 contains 24 residues. V dropped 2 bases and J dropped 0 bases, with 35 bases sitting between them. Germline V CDR1 and CDR2: TVYSNPD, GDNSRS (reference sequence). The chain's CDR3 is CAFSTSLPHWSILGPSWDTRQMFF. The CDR3 coding sequence is TGTGCCTTTTCTACGTCTCTTCCCCACTGGTCAATACTAGGTCCCTCCTGGGACACCCGACAGATGTTTTTC. The full variable domain, completed using reference TRDV3 and TRDJ3, is CDKVTQSSPDQTVASGSEVVLLCTYDTVYSNPDLFWYRIRPDYSFQFVFYGDNSRSEGADFTQGRFSVKHILTQKAFHLVISPVRTEDSATYYCAFSTSLPHWSILGPSWDTRQMFFGTGIKLFVEP.

About this clone: One base separates it from a far larger clone, so it is likely a read error. This specimen includes other DNA sequences encoding the same CDR3. V and J are TRDV1 and TRDJ1; TRDD2 agrees at 9 bases. The germline V gene has CDR1 TSWWSYY and CDR2 QGS. This CDR3 has 20 residues. With V trimmed by 4 bases and J by 10 bases, 28 bases remained unmatched. This CDR3 reads CALGGPHPSYVGRSYRGLIF. As DNA, the CDR3 is TGTGCTCTTGGGGGCCCACATCCTTCCTACGTAGGGAGGTCGTACCGGGGACTCATCTTT.

This clone has a handful of counts. TCRdb shows a much larger clone's protein in place of this DNA's translation, and the two differ at residue 10, likely through a read error; the protein shown is translated from the DNA. This sequence joins TRDV2 and TRDJ1, with D perhaps given as TRDD1 or TRDD3 (5 bases each). V gave up 0 bases and J gave up 3 bases, with 25 bases separating them. Germline V gene sequence: CDR1 GEAIGNYY, CDR2 EKD. The CDR3 has 19 residues. The CDR3 here is CACDTFPTREIVGSDKLIF. The DNA of the CDR3 is TGTGCCTGTGACACCTTCCCCACTAGGGAGATAGTGGGGTCCGATAAACTCATCTTT.

This clone was counted a few times. The translation of this DNA and the TCRdb protein of a much larger clone differ at residue 8, probably owing to a read error; the protein shown here is translated from the DNA. The chain has TRDV2 and TRDJ3; D remains ambiguous. This CDR3 comprises 22 residues. The V end lost 0 bases, the J end lost 0 bases, and 23 bases lay between the germline ends. CDR1 GEAIGNYY and CDR2 EKD come from the germline V gene. CDR3 nucleotide sequence: TGTGCCTGTGACACCATCCGGAGGCTCCCCCGAGTAGGCTCCTGGGACACCCGACAGATGTTTTTC. It is translated as CACDTIRRLPRVGSWDTRQMFF.

Details on this clone: It differs at one base from a far larger clone, so likely a read error. In the same sample, other DNA sequences code for this CDR3. The chain joins TRDV2 to TRDJ3; D may be TRDD3 (5 bases). The germline V gene has CDR1 GEAIGNYY and CDR2 EKD. This CDR3 has 22 amino acids. The chain's CDR3 is CACDTIRGLPRVGSWDTRQMFF. The CDR3 DNA reads TGTGCCTGTGACACCATCCGGGGGCTCCCCCGAGTAGGCTCCTGGGACACCCGGCAGATGTTTTTC.

Comments on this clone: TCRdb assigns this DNA the protein of a much larger clone, which departs from its translation at residue 3; this likely reflects a read error, and the protein shown comes from translating the DNA. This rearrangement joins TRDV2 to TRDJ1; 12 bases map to TRDD3. Germline CDR1 GEAIGNYY, CDR2 EKD. The CDR3 is 16 amino acids. CDR3 DNA: TGTGCCTGGGACAGTTTACTGGGGGATACCACCGATAAACTCATCTTT. It specifies CAWDSLLGDTTDKLIF.

Points on this clone: The protein recorded in TCRdb matches a much larger clone and deviates from this DNA's translation at residue 9, suggesting a read error; the protein here is obtained by translating the DNA. The chain carries TRDV1 and TRDJ1; D is perhaps TRDD2 (6 bases). The CDR3 is made up of 19 amino acids. V was cut by 0 bases and J by 3 bases, with 23 bases left in between. Germline-derived CDR1 and CDR2 are TSWWSYY and QGS. For the CDR3, the DNA is TGTGCTCTTGGGGAACTTTCCTTCCCTTCTCCTTCTCGGCCCGATAAACTCATCTTT. Its protein product is CALGELSFPSPSRPDKLIF.

The table lists this clone with many counts. A read error likely explains this, since a far larger clone differs by one base. This same CDR3 is encoded by further DNA sequences in the sample. V is TRDV1 and J is TRDJ1, with 9 bases that match TRDD3. The junction had 21 bases not matched to a gene; V was cut back by 4 bases and J by 3 bases. The length of the CDR3 is 20 residues. Per the germline V gene, CDR1 is TSWWSYY and CDR2 is QGS. The CDR3 region has the DNA TGTGCTCTTGGGGGCTCCTATTTCTGGGGGATTGACCAAGGCGCCGATAAACTCATCTTT. Its protein product is CALGGSYFWGIDQGADKLIF.

J is TRDJ1 and V is TRDV2; the D is unclear. In the absence of a J gene in TCRdb, the DNA was matched to germline to assign it here. This CDR3 has 19 amino acids. V was pared by 0 bases and J by 0 bases, with 22 bases between. Germline loops: CDR1 GEAIGNYY, CDR2 EKD. Written as DNA, the CDR3 is TGTGCCTGTGACACCATACCCCAGGCGGGAAGCGGGTACACCGATAAACTCATCTTT. Translated, it gives CACDTIPQAGSGYTDKLIF.

On this clone: TCRdb's entry gives the protein of a much larger clone, which mismatches this DNA's translation at residue 8, likely from a read error; the protein reported here is translated from the DNA. The rearrangement links TRDV2 to TRDJ1; 7 nucleotides line up with TRDD3. Germline values: CDR1 GEAIGNYY, CDR2 EKD. This CDR3 comprises 15 residues. V trimming: 4 bases; J trimming: 0 bases; junction bases outside the gene matches: 7. The DNA of the CDR3 is TGTGCCTGTGAAGCCCTGGGGGGTAACACCGATAAACTCATCTTT. This sequence encodes CACEALGGNTDKLIF.

The sample holds a few counts of this clone. A far larger clone is just one base off, so this is likely a read error. The same CDR3 also results from other DNA sequences found in this sample. This chain connects TRDV2 to TRDJ1; D perhaps matches TRDD3 (6 bases). CDR3 size: 19 residues. Trimming stripped 0 bases from V and 3 bases from J, with 25 bases between. Germline CDR1 reads GEAIGNYY; CDR2 reads EKD. This CDR3 reads CACDTFPTRGIVGSDKLIF. CDR3 bases: TGTGCCTGTGACACCTTCCCCACTAGAGGGATAGTGGGGTCCGATAAACTCATCTTT.

As for this clone: The protein given by TCRdb reflects a much larger clone and differs at residue 11 from this DNA's translation, likely from a read error; the protein shown is the DNA's translation. This chain connects TRDV2 to TRDJ1, with 10 bases that match TRDD3. Germline V lookup: CDR1 GEAIGNYY, CDR2 EKD. CDR3 length: 20 residues. Germline trimming cut 3 bases from V and 2 bases from J; bases unmatched to any gene: 20. The CDR3 DNA follows: TGTGCCTGTGACCCGCTTGCAACTGGGGGATGCAATCTCCCGACCGATAAACTCATCTTT. Its protein product is CACDPLATGGCNLPTDKLIF.

About this clone: The protein recorded in TCRdb matches a much larger clone and deviates from this DNA's translation at residue 10, suggesting a read error; the protein here is obtained by translating the DNA. The chain employs TRDV2 and TRDJ1; TRDD3 is a possible D gene (6 bases). V dropped 3 bases and J dropped 2 bases, with 30 bases sitting between them. The germline V gene has CDR1 GEAIGNYY and CDR2 EKD. This CDR3 has 20 residues. This CDR3 is CACDPLATGRYNLPTDKLIF. The CDR3 DNA is TGTGCCTGTGACCCGCTTGCAACTGGGAGATACAATCTCCCGACCGATAAACTCATCTTT.

This clone is termed medium-sized. Possible read error: a much larger clone is one base away. The chain has TRDV1 and TRDJ1; TRDD3 matches at 13 bases. CDR1 is TSWWSYY, CDR2 QGS, per germline. The CDR3 is 24 amino acids. The CDR3 DNA follows: TGTGCTCTTGGGGAAGGGGGTTGCCTTCCTACCCTTATACTGGGGGATACGTACACCGGTAAACTCATCTTT. It encodes CALGEGGCLPTLILGDTYTGKLIF.

This clone came up a few times. The translation of this DNA and the TCRdb protein of a much larger clone differ at residue 15, probably owing to a read error; the protein shown here is translated from the DNA. V gene TRDV2 combines with J gene TRDJ1; 8 nucleotides match TRDD3. Germline CDR1 GEAIGNYY, CDR2 EKD. This CDR3 contains 19 residues. The CDR3 loop is CACDTFPTRGIVGSEKLIF. CDR3 coding DNA: TGTGCCTGTGACACCTTCCCCACTAGGGGGATAGTGGGGTCCGAAAAACTCATCTTT.

This clone was recorded at least ten times. A far bigger clonotype differs at one base, so this is likely a read error. CDR3 residues: CACGGGGLPCADKLIF. The CDR3 nucleotides are TGTGCCTGTGGAGGTGGGGGACTACCTTGCGCCGATAAACTCATCTTT. The V and J genes are TRDV2 and TRDJ1, with 7 positions matching TRDD3. The CDR3 contains 16 residues. Trimming took 5 bases from V and 3 from J; bases not matched to a gene: 14. Germline CDR1 reads GEAIGNYY; CDR2 reads EKD.

This clone was seen a few times. The protein TCRdb lists belongs to a much larger clone and differs from this DNA's translation at residue 13, which points to a read error; the protein shown is made from the DNA. The chain joins TRDV1 to TRDJ1, with 8 bases matching TRDD3. Germline V lookup: CDR1 TSWWSYY, CDR2 QGS. This CDR3 has 23 residues. V lost 9 bases and J lost 3; bases outside the gene matches: 36. The CDR3 spells CALCGGTYPVLGVSIIRADKLIF. Written as DNA, the CDR3 is TGTGCTCTCTGCGGTGGGACCTACCCCGTACTGGGGGTCTCGATAATACGGGCCGATAAACTCATCTTT.

The sample holds a few counts of this clone. The TCRdb record carries a much larger clone's protein, which differs from this DNA's translation at residue 9; a read error is the likely cause, and the protein listed here is the DNA translation. The V gene is TRDV3, the J gene TRDJ1; TRDD3 matches 7 bases. TCRdb gives no J gene; it was assigned here by matching the DNA to germline. The CDR3 is 15 amino acids. Trimming took 0 bases from V and 6 from J; bases not matched to a gene: 13. Germline lookup yields CDR1 TVYSNPD and CDR2 GDNSRS (reference sequence). The CDR3 DNA follows: TGTGCCTTTAGTGGGCAGGGGGATGCGGGGCATAAACTCATCTTT. Its translation is CAFSGQGDAGHKLIF.

This clone was detected only a few times. TCRdb shows a much larger clone's protein in place of this DNA's translation, and the two differ at residue 12, likely through a read error; the protein shown is translated from the DNA. The chain joins TRDV2 to TRDJ3, with TRDD3 as a possible D gene (5 bases). Germline loops: CDR1 GEAIGNYY, CDR2 EKD. V was pared by 0 bases and J by 0 bases, with 23 bases between. The CDR3 consists of 22 residues. The CDR3 region is CACDTIRGLPRAGSWDTRQMFF. The CDR3 bases are TGTGCCTGTGACACCATCCGGGGGCTCCCCCGAGCAGGCTCCTGGGACACCCGACAGATGTTTTTC.

This clone was seen only a few times. TCRdb lists the protein of a much larger clone for this DNA, which differs at residue 18, so this is likely a read error; the protein given here is translated from the DNA itself. The CDR3 DNA reads as TGTGCCTGTGACACCATCCGGGGGCTCCCCCGAGTAGGCTCCTGGGACACCCAACAGATGTTTTTC. It codes for CACDTIRGLPRVGSWDTQQMFF. The gene calls are TRDV2 and TRDJ3; D is possibly TRDD3 (5 bases). The CDR3 is made up of 22 amino acids. Per the germline V gene, CDR1 is GEAIGNYY and CDR2 is EKD.